This entry lists 32 T cell receptor beta chains sequenced from one sample in a study of blood T cell repertoires in COVID-19. Sequencing used immunoSEQ multiplex PCR; TCRdb keeps in-frame clones, though not all of them. The table includes about 210,000 clones, roughly 84% detected once. What was sequenced was PBMCs or T cells enriched from blood (not recorded which). Receptor source: a woman in her thirties who had been exposed to COVID-19.

The V and J genes are TRBV10-1 and TRBJ2-3; tentative D call: TRBD2 (6 bases). Germline CDR1 WNHNN, CDR2 SYGVQD (reference sequence). Deletions cut 0 bases from V and 4 bases from J, with 17 bases between. The CDR3 sequence is 17 residues long. The CDR3 region is CASSESSAAGGADTQYF. In DNA form, the CDR3 reads TGCGCCAGCAGTGAGTCGAGTGCCGCGGGCGGGGCAGATACGCAGTATTTT.

The V call is TRBV9, the J call TRBJ1-2, with D possibly being TRBD1 (6 bases). The germline gives CDR1 SGDLS, CDR2 YYNGEE. V was pared by 3 bases and J by 5 bases, with 20 bases between. The CDR3 has 16 amino acids. CDR3 bases: TGTGCCAGCAGCGAGAGATCAGGGGTGGGCCTATATGGCTACACCTTC. This codes for CASSERSGVGLYGYTF. The full variable domain, its missing parts supplied by reference TRBV9 and TRBJ1-2, is DSGVTQTPKHLITATGQRVTLRCSPRSGDLSVYWYQQSLDQGLQFLIQYYNGEERAKGNILERFSAQQFPDLHSELNLSSLELGDSALYFCASSERSGVGLYGYTFGSGTRLTVV.

The chain joins TRBV27 to TRBJ2-5; 9 positions agree with TRBD1. The ends lost 5 bases at V and 2 bases at J; junction bases unmatched: 3. Germline lookup yields CDR1 MNHEY and CDR2 SMNVEV (reference sequence). The CDR3 length is 14 residues. This chain's CDR3 is CASSQQGAQETQYF. The CDR3, as DNA: TGTGCCAGCAGTCAACAGGGGGCGCAAGAGACCCAGTACTTC.

The genes are TRBV5-1 and TRBJ1-1; a weak D match, TRBD1 (5 bases). V gave up 0 bases and J gave up 3 bases, with 9 bases separating them. The CDR3 covers 14 residues. CDR1 is SGHRS and CDR2 is YFSETQ in the germline V gene. The CDR3, as DNA: TGCGCCAGCAGCTTGGCGCAGGGCCACACTGAAGCTTTCTTT. It translates to CASSLAQGHTEAFF.

The sample holds a few counts of this clone. The chain is built from TRBV9 and TRBJ1-1; possibly TRBD1 for D (5 bases). The V end was cut by 0 bases, the J end by 0 bases, with 12 bases between. Germline CDR1 SGDLS, CDR2 YYNGEE. The CDR3 is made up of 16 amino acids. This CDR3 reads CASSVVGGFMNTEAFF. CDR3 DNA sequence: TGTGCCAGCAGCGTAGTCGGGGGGTTTATGAACACTGAAGCTTTCTTT.

This rearrangement joins TRBV6-5 to TRBJ2-3; D might be TRBD2 (6 bases). The V gene's germline CDR1 is MNHEY and CDR2 SVGAGI. With 4 bases removed from V and 0 bases from J, the gap between germline ends came to 11 bases. This CDR3 region has 15 residues. The CDR3 loop reads CASSFSGTSTDTQYF. CDR3 sequence (DNA): TGTGCCAGCAGTTTTTCCGGGACTAGCACAGATACGCAGTATTTT.

The V gene is TRBV4-1, the J gene TRBJ1-1, with D possibly being TRBD1 (6 bases). Looked up from germline, CDR1 is MGHRA and CDR2 is YSYEKL. V was cut by 2 bases and J by 6 bases, with 19 bases left in between. The CDR3 contains 16 residues. CDR3 coding DNA: TGCGCCAGCAGCCAAAACCCCGGGACACTCTCCGCTGAAGCTTTCTTT. Translated, it gives CASSQNPGTLSAEAFF.

The V gene is TRBV18, the J gene TRBJ1-6; 7 nucleotides align to TRBD1. V lost 3 bases to trimming and J lost 5 bases; unmatched junction nucleotides: 4. CDR3 length: 15 amino acids. Germline CDR1 and CDR2: KGHSH and LQKENI. CDR3 DNA sequence: TGTGCCAGCTCACCCCGACAGGGCAATAATTCACCCCTCCACTTT. Protein: CASSPRQGNNSPLHF.

This clone showed up just a few times. The gene calls are TRBV12-3 or TRBV12-4 and TRBJ1-1, with 8 nucleotides matching TRBD1. With 5 bases clipped from V and 8 bases from J, the junction kept 7 bases outside the gene matches. CDR3 length: 13 amino acids. The CDR3 loop reads CASSRQGREEAFF. CDR3 coding DNA: TGTGCCAGCAGTAGACAGGGGAGGGAGGAAGCTTTCTTT.

The chain employs TRBV4-1 and TRBJ2-3; D perhaps matches TRBD2 (5 bases). This CDR3 is 19 amino acids long. V gave up 10 bases and J gave up 0 bases, with 29 bases separating them. CDR1 is MGHRA, CDR2 YSYEKL, per germline. The CDR3 DNA reads as TGCGCCACGAACCGGGAAGGGTTAATACCTATTTCTAGCACAGATACGCAGTATTTT. This gives the protein CATNREGLIPISSTDTQYF.

The chain is built from TRBV9 and TRBJ2-1; D is perhaps TRBD2 (6 bases). This CDR3 has 14 residues. Looked up from germline, CDR1 is SGDLS and CDR2 is YYNGEE. The V and J ends lost 0 bases and 7 bases respectively, with 11 bases between them. The CDR3 reads CASSVAETRNEQFF. In DNA, the CDR3 is TGTGCCAGCAGCGTAGCCGAGACTAGGAATGAGCAGTTCTTC.

J is TRBJ2-2 and V is TRBV5-1; TRBD2 matches at 7 bases. Trimming removed 1 base from V and 7 bases from J; junction bases left unmatched: 7. The length of the CDR3 is 15 residues. Per germline, CDR1 SGHRS and CDR2 YFSETQ. The CDR3 DNA is TGCGCCAGCAGCTTGTACGGGGGGAATAACGGGGAGCTGTTTTTT. This codes for CASSLYGGNNGELFF. The entire variable domain, with the rest obtained from reference TRBV5-1 and TRBJ2-2, is as follows: KAGVTQTPRYLIKTRGQQVTLSCSPISGHRSVSWYQQTPGQGLQFLFEYFSETQRNKGNFPGRFSGRQFSNSRSEMNVSTLELGDSALYLCASSLYGGNNGELFFGEGSRLTVL.

This sequence joins TRBV15 and TRBJ2-3; 8 bases fit TRBD2. The length of the CDR3 is 16 residues. V gave up 0 bases and J gave up 4 bases; unmatched junction bases: 6. Looked up from germline, CDR1 is LNHNV and CDR2 is YYDKDF (reference sequence). CDR3 sequence: CATSRDVGTSADTQYF. CDR3 bases: TGTGCCACCAGCAGAGATGTCGGGACTAGTGCAGATACGCAGTATTTT.

The chain carries TRBV11-2 and TRBJ1-1, with D unresolved. The CDR3 totals 13 residues. Trimming left V 6 bases short and J 2 bases short, with 10 bases between. CDR1 is SGHAT, CDR2 FQNNGV, per germline. CDR3 amino acids: CASSPNYNTEAFF. The CDR3 DNA follows: TGTGCCAGCAGTCCAAACTATAACACTGAAGCTTTCTTT.

The chain uses TRBV5-1 and TRBJ1-4, with 7 bases matching TRBD1. The CDR3 has 15 amino acids. The V and J ends lost 1 base and 4 bases, in that order; junction bases with no gene match: 4. Germline lookup yields CDR1 SGHRS and CDR2 YFSETQ. The CDR3 DNA is TGCGCCAGCAGCTTGATTGGACAGGATAATGAAAAACTGTTTTTT. Translation gives CASSLIGQDNEKLFF. The full variable domain, rest sourced from reference TRBV5-1 and TRBJ1-4, is KAGVTQTPRYLIKTRGQQVTLSCSPISGHRSVSWYQQTPGQGLQFLFEYFSETQRNKGNFPGRFSGRQFSNSRSEMNVSTLELGDSALYLCASSLIGQDNEKLFFGSGTQLSVL.

In this sample, this clone turned up once. The chain combines TRBV7-6 with TRBJ1-1, with D uncertain. CDR3 length equals 13 residues. Germline lookup yields CDR1 SGHVS and CDR2 FNYEAQ. Trimming removed 1 base at V and 11 bases at J, with 14 bases between. This chain's CDR3 is CASSLVTPEIAFF. The CDR3 DNA reads TGTGCCAGCAGCTTAGTCACCCCTGAGATCGCTTTCTTT.

V gene TRBV27 combines with J gene TRBJ1-2; D ambiguous. The CDR3 runs 15 residues. CDR1 MNHEY and CDR2 SMNVEV come from the germline V gene (reference sequence). V gave up 5 bases and J gave up 8 bases, with 21 bases separating them. This CDR3 reads CASSPISPRGGGYTF. The CDR3 bases are TGTGCCAGCAGTCCAATATCGCCACGGGGTGGGGGCTACACCTTC.

The CDR3 bases are TGTGCCAGCAGCAAACTACGACAGGTAACCACAGATACGCAGTATTTT. Translating gives CASSKLRQVTTDTQYF. The chain combines TRBV21-1 with TRBJ2-3; the table's D call, TRBD1, has no DNA check behind it. TRBV21-1 corresponds to a pseudogene. The length of the CDR3 is 16 residues.

The chain links TRBV2 to TRBJ2-7; D perhaps matches TRBD1 (5 bases). Germline V gene data show CDR1 as SNHLY and CDR2 as FYNNEI. The CDR3 runs 16 residues. V lost 4 bases and J lost 2, with 18 bases in between. The CDR3 DNA is TGTGCCAGCAGTGCGCGATCGGGCAGGGAAGCCTACGAGCAGTACTTC. Encoded protein: CASSARSGREAYEQYF.

The chain carries TRBV19 and TRBJ2-5; 9 bases are a match to TRBD1. V shed 4 bases and J 2 bases; nucleotides not matched to a gene: 5. This CDR3 comprises 15 residues. Germline lookup yields CDR1 LNHDA and CDR2 SQIVND (reference sequence). The CDR3: CASSTPGTGQETQYF. CDR3 coding DNA: TGTGCCAGTAGTACCCCCGGGACAGGGCAAGAGACCCAGTACTTC.

The J gene is TRBJ1-5, the V gene TRBV6-2 or TRBV6-3; no clear D. Trimming removed 2 bases from V and 0 bases from J, with 14 bases in between. The V gene's germline CDR1 is MNHEY and CDR2 SVGEGT. The CDR3 sequence is 17 residues long. The CDR3 coding sequence is TGTGCCAGCAGTTACGCCGACACCTTTCCTAGCAATCAGCCCCAGCATTTT. Translating gives CASSYADTFPSNQPQHF.

The rearrangement links TRBV5-8 to TRBJ2-7, with D possibly matching TRBD2 (5 bases). This CDR3 has 14 amino acids. The ends were cut back, 4 bases at V and 4 bases at J, with 15 bases in the middle. Germline-derived CDR1 and CDR2 are SGHTS and YDEGEE. The CDR3 protein is CASSQTNRGYEQYF. The CDR3 coding sequence is TGTGCCAGCAGCCAGACTAATAGAGGGTACGAGCAGTACTTC.

This clone was counted a single time. The genes are TRBV2 and TRBJ1-4; D remains unclear. CDR3 length: 14 residues. V dropped 6 bases and J dropped 0 bases, with 8 bases sitting between them. The germline V gene has CDR1 SNHLY and CDR2 FYNNEI. Here the CDR3 DNA reads TGTGCCAGCAGGGGTGACACAACTAATGAAAAACTGTTTTTT. Translating gives CASRGDTTNEKLFF.

The chain uses TRBV20-1 and TRBJ2-5; perhaps TRBD2 as D (6 bases). The germline gives CDR1 DFQATT, CDR2 SNEGSKA (reference sequence). The CDR3 runs to 11 residues. CDR3 region: CGGQVQETQYF. The CDR3 nucleotides are TGCGGAGGGCAGGTACAAGAGACCCAGTACTTC.

This chain connects TRBV5-6 to TRBJ1-4; D perhaps matches TRBD1 (6 bases). CDR3 size: 14 residues. Germline V gene sequence: CDR1 SGHDT, CDR2 YYEEEE. V lost 5 bases to trimming and J lost 6 bases, with 14 bases between them. The CDR3 sequence is CASSRDPGDEKLFF. CDR3 DNA: TGTGCCAGCAGTCGGGACCCAGGGGATGAAAAACTGTTTTTT.

The chain links TRBV12-3 or TRBV12-4 to TRBJ1-3; no firm D call. The V end was cut by 7 bases, the J end by 4 bases, with 11 bases between. This CDR3 spans 13 amino acids. DNA of the CDR3: TGTGCCAGCAATTCCGGGGAAGGAAACACCATATATTTT. Translation gives CASNSGEGNTIYF.

The chain links TRBV30 to TRBJ1-3, with D possibly being TRBD1 (6 bases). V lost 7 bases and J 1 base, leaving 8 bases between the germline ends. Germline V gene data show CDR1 as GTSNPN and CDR2 as SVGIG (reference sequence). The CDR3 has 12 residues. The CDR3 protein is CAYRASGNTIYF. CDR3 nucleotides: TGTGCCTACAGGGCTTCTGGAAACACCATATATTTT.

The CDR3 loop reads CASSIAGQGAGNEQFF. CDR3 DNA: TGTGCCAGTAGTATTGCGGGACAGGGGGCTGGGAATGAGCAGTTCTTC. The rearrangement joins TRBV19 to TRBJ2-1, with TRBD1 matching 12 bases. V was clipped by 3 bases and J by 7 bases; unmatched bases: 7. Germline CDR1 reads LNHDA; CDR2 reads SQIVND (reference sequence). The CDR3 loop spans 16 amino acids.

The genes are TRBV6-1 and TRBJ1-5; D possibly corresponds to TRBD1 (6 bases). Trimming removed 1 base at V and 2 bases at J, with 6 bases between. CDR3 length: 14 amino acids. From germline, CDR1 is MNHNS and CDR2 SASEGT. The CDR3 loop is CASSEGQGNQPQHF. The CDR3 DNA follows: TGTGCCAGCAGTGAAGGACAGGGCAATCAGCCCCAGCATTTT.

This clone was seen only once. The V call is TRBV6-6, the J call TRBJ1-1; D is unresolved. Germline loops: CDR1 MNHNY, CDR2 SVGAGI (reference sequence). The V and J ends lost 6 bases and 3 bases respectively, with 14 bases between them. The CDR3 totals 14 residues. The CDR3 protein is CASSLSKGDTEAFF. The DNA for the CDR3 is TGTGCCAGCAGCCTGTCAAAGGGAGACACTGAAGCTTTCTTT.

This chain connects TRBV27 to TRBJ2-3; 9 bases line up with TRBD1. The CDR3 covers 16 residues. Germline CDR1 MNHEY, CDR2 SMNVEV (reference sequence). V lost 6 bases and J lost 6; bases outside the gene matches: 13. The DNA for the CDR3 is TGTGCCAGCAGCCCAGGGACAGGGCTATTTTTGGATACGCAGTATTTT. Translating it yields CASSPGTGLFLDTQYF.

This clone was counted a single time. J is TRBJ1-2 and V is TRBV5-4; D is uncertain. Germline-derived CDR1 and CDR2 are SGHNT and YYREEE (reference sequence). The CDR3 runs 15 residues. Trimming stripped 3 bases from V and 7 bases from J, with 19 bases between. The CDR3 protein is CASSYGPPRLSGYTF. The DNA of the CDR3 is TGTGCCAGCAGCTATGGGCCGCCCCGTCTCTCTGGCTACACCTTC. The whole variable domain, filled in from reference TRBV5-4 and TRBJ1-2, reads ETGVTQSPTHLIKTRGQQVTLRCSSQSGHNTVSWYQQALGQGPQFIFQYYREEENGRGNFPPRFSGLQFPNYSSELNVNALELDDSALYLCASSYGPPRLSGYTFGSGTRLTVV.